Following are 13 T cell receptor beta chains from one sample sequenced in a study of blood T cell repertoires in COVID-19. Sequencing used immunoSEQ multiplex PCR; TCRdb keeps in-frame clones, though not all of them. This sample has roughly 100,000 clones; roughly 87% occur once, and the top ten carry 4% to 5.5%. The sample was peripheral blood. The receptor source for this set is a woman between 45 and 65 years old with COVID-19, enrolled during active disease.

The genes are TRBV11-2 and TRBJ2-1, with 7 bases matching TRBD1. Germline trimming cut 1 base from V and 4 bases from J; bases unmatched to any gene: 4. The V gene's germline CDR1 is SGHAT and CDR2 FQNNGV. The CDR3 consists of 15 residues. CDR3 loop: CASSLAVTGYNEQFF. CDR3 nucleotide sequence: TGTGCCAGCAGCTTAGCAGTGACAGGGTACAATGAGCAGTTCTTC.

The V and J genes are TRBV7-3 and TRBJ2-2; 7 bases are shared with TRBD2. This CDR3 has 15 amino acids. J gave up 4 bases and V 5 bases, and 7 bases lay outside the gene matches. Looked up from germline, CDR1 is SGHTA and CDR2 is FQGTGA. This CDR3 reads CASSPGGPSTGELFF. The CDR3 DNA reads as TGTGCCAGCAGCCCGGGGGGACCCAGCACCGGGGAGCTGTTTTTT.

The chain recombines TRBV7-2 with TRBJ2-7; TRBD1 matches at 9 bases. From germline, CDR1 is SGHTA and CDR2 FQGNSA. The V gene end was trimmed by 4 bases and the J gene end by 7 bases; junction bases not matched to a gene: 8. CDR3 length: 14 residues. The CDR3 protein is CASSSARTGDEQYF. The CDR3 DNA reads as TGTGCCAGCAGCTCGGCTCGGACAGGGGATGAGCAGTACTTC.

The genes are TRBV10-3 and TRBJ1-6, with D perhaps TRBD1 (5 bases). Germline V gene lookup returns CDR1 ENHRY and CDR2 SYGVKD. The CDR3 length is 16 residues. Deletions cut 4 bases from V and 2 bases from J, with 12 bases between. The CDR3 DNA is TGTGCCATCAGTGCGGGGGAGGGGCCCTATAATTCACCCCTCCACTTT. Translating gives CAISAGEGPYNSPLHF.

V usage is TRBV5-1 and J usage is TRBJ1-2, with D unclear. Trimming removed 4 bases from V and 6 bases from J, with 16 bases in between. This CDR3 comprises 14 residues. Germline-derived CDR1 and CDR2 are SGHRS and YFSETQ. CDR3 coding DNA: TGCGCCAGCAGCCCGCTCTTGGACGGGGATGGCTACACCTTC. Translated, it gives CASSPLLDGDGYTF.

The V gene is TRBV2, the J gene TRBJ2-1; maybe TRBD1 (6 bases). The CDR3 runs 12 residues. The V end was cut by 6 bases, the J end by 10 bases, with 13 bases between. CDR1 SNHLY and CDR2 FYNNEI come from the germline V gene. The CDR3 protein is CASSPRQAEQFF. Written as DNA, the CDR3 is TGTGCCAGCAGCCCCAGACAGGCAGAGCAGTTCTTC.

The chain carries TRBV30 and TRBJ1-2; D possibly corresponds to TRBD1 (6 bases). Germline V gene lookup returns CDR1 GTSNPN and CDR2 SVGIG (reference sequence). The CDR3 extends over 11 amino acids. V lost 6 bases to trimming and J lost 8 bases, with 13 bases between them. The CDR3 reads CACLGARGYTF. DNA of the CDR3: TGTGCCTGTCTGGGGGCGCGCGGCTACACCTTC.

The chain recombines TRBV5-6 with TRBJ1-2; 11 nucleotides line up with TRBD1. Germline lookup yields CDR1 SGHDT and CDR2 YYEEEE. There are 15 residues in the CDR3. Trimming cost V 4 bases and J 4 bases; bases outside gene matches: 6. The CDR3 sequence: CASSPGQGAGYGYTF. CDR3 DNA: TGTGCCAGCAGCCCCGGACAGGGGGCTGGCTATGGCTACACCTTC.

The chain employs TRBV27 and TRBJ1-5; D may be TRBD1 (6 bases). Trimming took off 10 bases at V and 0 bases at J, with 19 bases between the two ends. The germline V gene has CDR1 MNHEY and CDR2 SMNVEV (reference sequence). The CDR3 totals 16 residues. For the CDR3, the DNA is TGTGCCAACAGGACTAAGACAGGAGATAGCAATCAGCCCCAGCATTTT. Amino acid sequence: CANRTKTGDSNQPQHF.

The rearrangement links TRBV3-1 (or the pseudogene TRBV3-2) to TRBJ1-2; 7 bases align to TRBD1. Trimming at V came to 7 bases and at J to 4 bases, leaving 12 bases not matched to a gene. Germline V CDR1 and CDR2: LGHDT, YNNKEL (reference sequence). CDR3 length: 15 residues. The CDR3 sequence is CASTPFGTVSYGYTF. CDR3 bases: TGTGCCAGCACCCCATTTGGGACAGTCTCCTATGGCTACACCTTC.

Only one count was recorded for this clone. V usage is TRBV6-5 and J usage is TRBJ2-5; TRBD1 is a possible D gene (5 bases). The CDR3 runs to 14 residues. The V end was cut by 7 bases, the J end by 6 bases, with 18 bases between. Germline V gene data show CDR1 as MNHEY and CDR2 as SVGAGI. The CDR3, as DNA: TGTGCCAGCACCGACAGACCCGGGCGGCAGACCCAGTACTTC. This translates into CASTDRPGRQTQYF.

This chain connects TRBV2 to TRBJ1-5; 8 positions agree with TRBD1. With V trimmed by 5 bases and J by 0 bases, 9 bases remained unmatched. The CDR3 spans 17 residues. The germline V gene has CDR1 SNHLY and CDR2 FYNNEI. CDR3 in amino acids: CASSLGDRSYSNQPQHF. The CDR3 DNA sequence: TGTGCCAGCAGTCTGGGGGACAGGTCGTATAGCAATCAGCCCCAGCATTTT.

The V call is TRBV5-6, the J call TRBJ1-2; 9 bases agree with TRBD1. V shed 6 bases and J 8 bases; nucleotides not matched to a gene: 8. The CDR3 contains 13 residues. The V gene's germline CDR1 is SGHDT and CDR2 YYEEEE. DNA for the CDR3: TGTGCCAGCAACGAACAGGGGGCGGAGGGCTACACCTTC. Translation: CASNEQGAEGYTF.